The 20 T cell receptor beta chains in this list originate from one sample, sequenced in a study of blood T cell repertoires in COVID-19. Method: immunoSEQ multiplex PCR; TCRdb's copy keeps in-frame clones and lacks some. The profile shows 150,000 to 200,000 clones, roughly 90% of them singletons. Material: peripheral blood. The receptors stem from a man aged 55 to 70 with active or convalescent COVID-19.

CDR3 sequence (DNA): TGCGCCAGCAGTGAGACGGGACAGAATCAGCCCCAGCATTTT. This encodes CASSETGQNQPQHF. The chain is built from TRBV10-2 and TRBJ1-5, with 7 positions matching TRBD1. This CDR3 spans 14 amino acids. Germline V gene sequence: CDR1 WSHSY, CDR2 SAAADI. The trim removed 2 bases at V and 4 bases at J, leaving 2 bases unmatched.

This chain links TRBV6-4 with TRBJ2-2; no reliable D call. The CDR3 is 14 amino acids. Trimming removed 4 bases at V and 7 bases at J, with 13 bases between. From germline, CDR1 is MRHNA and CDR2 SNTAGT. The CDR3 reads CASSVRQASGELFF. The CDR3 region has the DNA TGTGCCAGCAGTGTCAGGCAGGCCAGCGGGGAGCTGTTTTTT.

The CDR3, as DNA: TGTGCCAGCTCACCGGACAGTTGGGGGGGCTACACCTTC. This encodes CASSPDSWGGYTF. The rearrangement uses TRBV18 and TRBJ1-2, with D possibly matching TRBD1 (6 bases). V lost 3 bases, J lost 8 bases, and 13 bases lay in between. This CDR3 is built from 13 residues. The germline V gene has CDR1 KGHSH and CDR2 LQKENI.

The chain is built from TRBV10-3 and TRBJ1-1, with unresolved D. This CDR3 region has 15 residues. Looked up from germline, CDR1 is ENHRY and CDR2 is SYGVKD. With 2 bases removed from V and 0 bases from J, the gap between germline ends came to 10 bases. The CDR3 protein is CAISEPVAMNTEAFF. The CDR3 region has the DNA TGTGCCATCAGTGAGCCAGTAGCGATGAACACTGAAGCTTTCTTT.

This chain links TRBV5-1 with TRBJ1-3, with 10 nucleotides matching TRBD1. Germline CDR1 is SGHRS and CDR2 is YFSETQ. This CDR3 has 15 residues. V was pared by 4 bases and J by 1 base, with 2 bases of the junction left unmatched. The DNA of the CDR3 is TGCGCCAGCAGCCCGGGACAGGGGTCTGGAAACACCATATATTTT. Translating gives CASSPGQGSGNTIYF.

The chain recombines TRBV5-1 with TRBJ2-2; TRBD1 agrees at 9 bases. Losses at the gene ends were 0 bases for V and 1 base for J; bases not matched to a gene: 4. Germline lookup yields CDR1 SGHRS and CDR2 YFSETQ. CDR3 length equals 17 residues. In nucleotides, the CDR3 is TGCGCCAGCAGCTTGGCCGGGACAGGGCAGAACACCGGGGAGCTGTTTTTT. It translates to CASSLAGTGQNTGELFF. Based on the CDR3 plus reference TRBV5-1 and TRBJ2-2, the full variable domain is KAGVTQTPRYLIKTRGQQVTLSCSPISGHRSVSWYQQTPGQGLQFLFEYFSETQRNKGNFPGRFSGRQFSNSRSEMNVSTLELGDSALYLCASSLAGTGQNTGELFFGEGSRLTVL.

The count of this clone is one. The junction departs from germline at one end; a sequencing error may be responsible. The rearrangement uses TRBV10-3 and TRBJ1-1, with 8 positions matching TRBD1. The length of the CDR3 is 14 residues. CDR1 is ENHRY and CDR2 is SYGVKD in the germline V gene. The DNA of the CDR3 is TGTGCCACCAGTAGAGACAGGGGCCCCACTGAAGCTTTCTTT. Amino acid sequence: CATSRDRGPTEAFF.

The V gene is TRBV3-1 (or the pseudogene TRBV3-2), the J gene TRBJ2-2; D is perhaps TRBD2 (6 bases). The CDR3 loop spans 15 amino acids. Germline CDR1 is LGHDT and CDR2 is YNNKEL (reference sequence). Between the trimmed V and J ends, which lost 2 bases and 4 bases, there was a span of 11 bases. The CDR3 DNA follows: TGTGCCAGCAGCCAACCGGGACTCATCACCGGGGAGCTGTTTTTT. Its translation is CASSQPGLITGELFF.

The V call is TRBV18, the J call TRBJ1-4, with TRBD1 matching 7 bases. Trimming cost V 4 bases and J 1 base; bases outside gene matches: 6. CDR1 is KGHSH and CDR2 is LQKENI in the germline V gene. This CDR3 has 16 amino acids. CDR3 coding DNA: TGTGCCAGCTCACGGGACAGCTTGATAACTAATGAAAAACTGTTTTTT. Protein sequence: CASSRDSLITNEKLFF. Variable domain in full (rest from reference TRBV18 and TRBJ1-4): NAGVMQNPRHLVRRRGQEARLRCSPMKGHSHVYWYRQLPEEGLKFMVYLQKENIIDESGMPKERFSAEFPKEGPSILRIQQVVRGDSAAYFCASSRDSLITNEKLFFGSGTQLSVL.

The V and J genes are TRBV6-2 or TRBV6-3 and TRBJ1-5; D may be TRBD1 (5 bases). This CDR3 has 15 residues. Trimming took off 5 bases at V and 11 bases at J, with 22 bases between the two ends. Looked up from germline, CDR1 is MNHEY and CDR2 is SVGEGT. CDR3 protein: CASSDGTAGGYSQHF. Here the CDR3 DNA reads TGTGCCAGCAGTGACGGGACTGCCGGGGGTTATTCCCAGCATTTT.

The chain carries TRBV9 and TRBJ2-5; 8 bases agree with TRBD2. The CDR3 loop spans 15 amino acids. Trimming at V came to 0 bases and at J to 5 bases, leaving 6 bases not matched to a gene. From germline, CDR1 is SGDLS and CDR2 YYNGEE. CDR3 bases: TGTGCCAGCAGCGTAGCGGGGGGGCCCGGGGAGACCCAGTACTTC. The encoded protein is CASSVAGGPGETQYF.

CDR3 DNA: TGTGCCAGCAGCTTAGTAAGGAGGGCACCCCAGCATTTT. Translation: CASSLVRRAPQHF. The chain couples TRBV7-2 to TRBJ1-5, with D unclear. The germline V gene encodes CDR1 SGHTA and CDR2 FQGNSA. V was clipped by 1 base and J by 10 bases, with 11 bases between them. This CDR3 region has 13 residues.

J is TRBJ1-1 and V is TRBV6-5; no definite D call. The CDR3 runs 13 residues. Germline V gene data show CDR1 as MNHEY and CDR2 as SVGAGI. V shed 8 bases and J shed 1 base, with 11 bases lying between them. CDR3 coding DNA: TGTGCCAGCGGTTTAAATAGGAACACTGAAGCTTTCTTT. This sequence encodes CASGLNRNTEAFF.

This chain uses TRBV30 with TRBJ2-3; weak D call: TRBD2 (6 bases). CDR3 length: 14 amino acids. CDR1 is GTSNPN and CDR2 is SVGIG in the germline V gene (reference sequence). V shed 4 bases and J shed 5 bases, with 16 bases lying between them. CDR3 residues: CAWMPAGSLDTQYF. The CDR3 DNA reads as TGTGCCTGGATGCCAGCGGGTTCTCTAGATACGCAGTATTTT.

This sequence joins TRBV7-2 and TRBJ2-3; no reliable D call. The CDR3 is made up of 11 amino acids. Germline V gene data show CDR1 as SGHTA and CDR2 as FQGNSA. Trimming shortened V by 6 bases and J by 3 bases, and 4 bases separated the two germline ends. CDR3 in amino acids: CASSSTDTQYF. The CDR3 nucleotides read TGTGCCAGCAGTTCTACAGATACGCAGTATTTT.

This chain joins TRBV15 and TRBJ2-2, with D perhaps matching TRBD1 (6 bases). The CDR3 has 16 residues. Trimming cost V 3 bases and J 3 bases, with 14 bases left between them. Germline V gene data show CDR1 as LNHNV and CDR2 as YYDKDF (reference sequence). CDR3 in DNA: TGTGCCACCAGCAGGGGGACACCTTTAGACACCGGGGAGCTGTTTTTT. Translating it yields CATSRGTPLDTGELFF.

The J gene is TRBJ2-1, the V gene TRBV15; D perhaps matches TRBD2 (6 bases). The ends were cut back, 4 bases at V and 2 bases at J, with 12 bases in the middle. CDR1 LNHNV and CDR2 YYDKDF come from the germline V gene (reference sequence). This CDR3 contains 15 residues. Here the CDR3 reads CATSNWRAPYNEQFF. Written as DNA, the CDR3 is TGTGCCACCAGCAATTGGAGGGCCCCCTACAATGAGCAGTTCTTC. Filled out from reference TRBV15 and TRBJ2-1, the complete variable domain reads DAMVIQNPRYQVTQFGKPVTLSCSQTLNHNVMYWYQQKSSQAPKLLFHYYDKDFNNEADTPDNFQSRRPNTSFCFLDIRSPGLGDTAMYLCATSNWRAPYNEQFFGPGTRLTVL.

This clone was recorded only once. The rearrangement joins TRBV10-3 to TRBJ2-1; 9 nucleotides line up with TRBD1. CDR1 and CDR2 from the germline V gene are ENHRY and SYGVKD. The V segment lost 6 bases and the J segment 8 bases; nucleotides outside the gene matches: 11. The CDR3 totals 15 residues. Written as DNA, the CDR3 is TGTGCCATCAGAACCACGGGACAGGGATCGTATGAGCAGTTCTTC. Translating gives CAIRTTGQGSYEQFF.

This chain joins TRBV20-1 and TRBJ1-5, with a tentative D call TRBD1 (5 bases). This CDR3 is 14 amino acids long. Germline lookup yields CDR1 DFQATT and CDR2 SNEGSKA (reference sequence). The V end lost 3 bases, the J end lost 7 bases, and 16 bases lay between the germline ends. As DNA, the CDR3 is TGCAGTGCTAGTTTTAAGGGCCGGGGGCAGCCCCAGCATTTT. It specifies CSASFKGRGQPQHF.

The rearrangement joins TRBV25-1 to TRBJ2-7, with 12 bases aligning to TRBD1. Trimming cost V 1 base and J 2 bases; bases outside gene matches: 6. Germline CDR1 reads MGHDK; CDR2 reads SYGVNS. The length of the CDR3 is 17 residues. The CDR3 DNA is TGTGCCAGCAGTGAATGGGGACAGGGGGCTCCAGCCTACGAGCAGTACTTC. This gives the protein CASSEWGQGAPAYEQYF.